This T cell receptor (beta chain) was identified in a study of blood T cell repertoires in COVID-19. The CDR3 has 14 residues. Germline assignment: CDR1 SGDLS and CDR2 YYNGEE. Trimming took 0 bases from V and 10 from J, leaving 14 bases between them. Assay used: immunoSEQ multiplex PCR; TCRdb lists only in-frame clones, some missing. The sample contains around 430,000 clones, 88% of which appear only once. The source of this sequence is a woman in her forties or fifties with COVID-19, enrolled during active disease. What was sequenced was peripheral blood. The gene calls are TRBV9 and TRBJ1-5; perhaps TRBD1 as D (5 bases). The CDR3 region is CASSVGQGRQPQHF. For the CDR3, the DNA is TGTGCCAGCAGCGTAGGGCAGGGCCGTCAACCCCAGCATTTT.